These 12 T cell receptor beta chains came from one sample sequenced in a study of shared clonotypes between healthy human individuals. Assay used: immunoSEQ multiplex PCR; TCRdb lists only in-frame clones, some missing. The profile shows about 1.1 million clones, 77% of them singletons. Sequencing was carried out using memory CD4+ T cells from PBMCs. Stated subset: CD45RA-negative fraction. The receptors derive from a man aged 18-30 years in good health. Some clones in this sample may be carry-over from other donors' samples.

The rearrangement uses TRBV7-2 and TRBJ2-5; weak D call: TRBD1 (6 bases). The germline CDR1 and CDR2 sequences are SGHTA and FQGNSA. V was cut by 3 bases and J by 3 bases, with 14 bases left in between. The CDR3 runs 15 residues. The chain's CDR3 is CASSLDSSPKETQYF. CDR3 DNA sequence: TGTGCCAGCAGCTTGGACAGTTCCCCAAAAGAGACCCAGTACTTC.

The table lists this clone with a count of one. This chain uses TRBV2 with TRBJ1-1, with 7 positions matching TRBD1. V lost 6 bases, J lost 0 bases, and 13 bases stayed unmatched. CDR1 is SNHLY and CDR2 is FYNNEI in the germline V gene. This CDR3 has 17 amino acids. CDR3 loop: CASRRTPGQLMNTEAFF. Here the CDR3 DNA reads TGTGCCAGCAGGAGGACACCGGGACAGCTCATGAACACTGAAGCTTTCTTT.

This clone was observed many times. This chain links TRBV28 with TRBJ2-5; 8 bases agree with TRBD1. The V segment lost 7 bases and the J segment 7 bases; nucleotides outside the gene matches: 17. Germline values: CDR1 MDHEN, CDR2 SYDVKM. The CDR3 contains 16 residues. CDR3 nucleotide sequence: TGTGCCAGCACCCATCGGACAGGGTACCCCCGGGGGACCCAGTACTTC. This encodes CASTHRTGYPRGTQYF.

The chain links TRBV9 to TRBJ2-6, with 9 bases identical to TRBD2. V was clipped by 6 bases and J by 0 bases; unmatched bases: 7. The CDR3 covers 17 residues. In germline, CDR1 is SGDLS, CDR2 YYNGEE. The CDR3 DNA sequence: TGTGCCAGCACCGTTAGCGGGAGTCACTCTGGGGCCAACGTCCTGACTTTC. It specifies CASTVSGSHSGANVLTF.

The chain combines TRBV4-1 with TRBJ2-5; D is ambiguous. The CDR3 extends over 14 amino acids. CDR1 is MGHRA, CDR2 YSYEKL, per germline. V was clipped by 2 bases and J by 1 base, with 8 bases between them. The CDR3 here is CASSQLGFQETQYF. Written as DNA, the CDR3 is TGCGCCAGCAGCCAATTGGGGTTCCAAGAGACCCAGTACTTC.

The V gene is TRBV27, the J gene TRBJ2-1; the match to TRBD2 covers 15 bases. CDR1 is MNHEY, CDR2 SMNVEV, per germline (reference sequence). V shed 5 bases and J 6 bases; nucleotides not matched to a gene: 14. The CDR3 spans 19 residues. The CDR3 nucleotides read TGTGCCAGCAGTATTAAGGGACTAGCGGGAGGAACGGTTCGCAATGAGCAGTTCTTC. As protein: CASSIKGLAGGTVRNEQFF.

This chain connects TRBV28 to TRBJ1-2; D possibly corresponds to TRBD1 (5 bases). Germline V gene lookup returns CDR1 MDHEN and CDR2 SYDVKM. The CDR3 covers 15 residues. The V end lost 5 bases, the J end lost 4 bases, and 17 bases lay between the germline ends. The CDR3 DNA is TGTGCCAGCAGTACTCCGACGGGACGGGGCTATGGCTACACCTTC. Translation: CASSTPTGRGYGYTF.

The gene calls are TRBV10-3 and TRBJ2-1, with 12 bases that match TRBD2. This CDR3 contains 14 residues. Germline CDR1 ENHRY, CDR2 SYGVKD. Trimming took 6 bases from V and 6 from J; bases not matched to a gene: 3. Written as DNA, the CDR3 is TGTGCCATCAGAGGGACTAGCGGGCCCAATGAGCAGTTCTTC. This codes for CAIRGTSGPNEQFF.

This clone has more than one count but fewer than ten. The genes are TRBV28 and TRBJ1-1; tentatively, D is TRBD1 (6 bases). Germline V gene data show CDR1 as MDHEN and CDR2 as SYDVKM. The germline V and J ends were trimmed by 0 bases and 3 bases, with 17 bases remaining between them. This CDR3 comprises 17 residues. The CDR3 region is CASSLWGAGGKDTEAFF. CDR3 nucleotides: TGTGCCAGCAGTTTATGGGGGGCGGGAGGAAAGGACACTGAAGCTTTCTTT.

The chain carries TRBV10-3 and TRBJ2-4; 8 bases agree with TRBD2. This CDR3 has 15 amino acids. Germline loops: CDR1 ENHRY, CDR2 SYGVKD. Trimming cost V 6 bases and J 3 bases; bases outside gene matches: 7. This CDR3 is CAISGGAMDKNIQYF. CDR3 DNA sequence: TGTGCCATCAGCGGGGGGGCGATGGACAAAAACATTCAGTACTTC.

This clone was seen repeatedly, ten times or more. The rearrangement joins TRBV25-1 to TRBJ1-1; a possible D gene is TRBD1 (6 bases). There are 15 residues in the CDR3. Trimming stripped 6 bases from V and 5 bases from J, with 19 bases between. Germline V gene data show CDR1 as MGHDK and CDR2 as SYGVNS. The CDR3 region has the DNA TGTGCCAGCAGAGGGACCTACGGGGGCTTGACTGAAGCTTTCTTT. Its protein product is CASRGTYGGLTEAFF. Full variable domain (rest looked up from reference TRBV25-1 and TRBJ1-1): EADIYQTPRYLVIGTGKKITLECSQTMGHDKMYWYQQDPGMELHLIHYSYGVNSTEKGDLSSESTVSRIRTEHFPLTLESARPSHTSQYLCASRGTYGGLTEAFFGQGTRLTVV.

The CDR3: CASRRDLGSYEQYF. CDR3 in DNA: TGCGCCAGCAGAAGGGACCTGGGTTCCTACGAGCAGTACTTC. The rearrangement links TRBV5-1 to TRBJ2-7, with D possibly being TRBD1 or TRBD2 (5 bases each). V lost 5 bases, J lost 1 base, and 13 bases lay in between. CDR3 length equals 14 residues. Germline values: CDR1 SGHRS, CDR2 YFSETQ.